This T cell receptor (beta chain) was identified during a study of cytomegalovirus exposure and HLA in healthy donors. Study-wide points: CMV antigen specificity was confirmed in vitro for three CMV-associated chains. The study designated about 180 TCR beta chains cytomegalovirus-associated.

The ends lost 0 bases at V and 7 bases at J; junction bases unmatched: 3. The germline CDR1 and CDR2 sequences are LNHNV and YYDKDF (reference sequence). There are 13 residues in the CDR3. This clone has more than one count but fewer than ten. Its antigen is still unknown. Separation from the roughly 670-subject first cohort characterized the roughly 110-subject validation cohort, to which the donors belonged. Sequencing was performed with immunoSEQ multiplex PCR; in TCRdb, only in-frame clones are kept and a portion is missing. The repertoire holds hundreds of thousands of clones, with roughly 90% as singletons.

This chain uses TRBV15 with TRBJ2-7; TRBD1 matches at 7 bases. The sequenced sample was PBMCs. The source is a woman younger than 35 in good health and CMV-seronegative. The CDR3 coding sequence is TGTGCCACCAGCAGAGAGACAGGGCAAGAGCAGTACTTC. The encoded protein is CATSRETGQEQYF.